What follows describes a single T cell receptor (beta chain). This record belongs to a study of blood T cell repertoires in COVID-19. About the research overall: Nucleic acid was either cDNA or gDNA, and it came from T cells, B-cell-depleted T cells, or PBMCs.

Trimming took off 5 bases at V and 8 bases at J, with 21 bases between the two ends. CDR1 is SGHTA, CDR2 FQGNSA, per germline. CDR3 size: 15 residues. Measured with immunoSEQ multiplex PCR; TCRdb has only the in-frame clones, and not every one. The table lists some 58,000 clones, 85% to 95% of them singletons. Material for sequencing was peripheral blood. This chain joins TRBV7-2 and TRBJ1-1, with D possibly being TRBD1 (6 bases). The clonotype originates from a man aged 45 to 65 with active COVID-19. DNA for the CDR3: TGTGCCAGCAGCCCCGCGGGAGGGGGGCGAAGAGAAGCTTTCTTT. This translates into CASSPAGGGRREAFF.